Listed below are T cell receptor beta chains from one sample, sequenced in a study of blood T cell repertoires in COVID-19. Sequencing was performed with immunoSEQ multiplex PCR; in TCRdb, only in-frame clones are kept and a portion is missing. The sample includes hundreds of thousands of clones, approximately 91% of them seen just once. The material sequenced was PBMCs or T cells enriched from blood (not recorded which). These receptors all stem from a woman between 18 and 30 years old who had been exposed to COVID-19. The CDR3 runs from the conserved cysteine through the conserved F or W. A D gene is named only where the DNA matches it firmly. Size is omitted from some rows. Given values are once, few, many or a class for expanded clones.

TRBV11-2	TRBD1	NA	TRBJ2-2	TGTGCCAGCAGCTCGGGACAGGGGGCCGGGGAGCTGTTTTTT	CASSSGQGAGELFF
TRBV5-6	NA	NA	TRBJ2-7	TGTGCCAGCAGTCCAGACCTAGCCTACGAGCAGTACTTC	CASSPDLAYEQYF
TRBV11-2	TRBD1	NA	TRBJ1-1	TGTGCCAGCGCCGAGTACGGGACAGGGGTATACACTGAAGCTTTCTTT	CASAEYGTGVYTEAFF
TRBV11-3	TRBD2	NA	TRBJ2-7	TGTGCCAGCAGCTTAGGCGGGGGCTACGAGCAGTACTTC	CASSLGGGYEQYF
TRBV7-2	TRBD2	NA	TRBJ2-3	TGTGCCAGCAGCTTAACGGCTAGCGGGGGGCCGGGAGATACGCAGTATTTT	CASSLTASGGPGDTQYF
TRBV18	TRBD1	few	TRBJ2-7	TGTGCCAGCTCACCGAGGGCGGACAGGGGGCGATTTGAGCAGTACTTC	CASSPRADRGRFEQYF
TRBV6-4	TRBD1	NA	TRBJ1-1	TGTGCCAGCACCCTAAGGGACAGGGGGAATGGGAACACTGAAGCTTTCTTT	CASTLRDRGNGNTEAFF
TRBV27	NA	NA	TRBJ1-3	TGTGCCAGCAGTTACGCGGGAGGAAACACCATATATTTT	CASSYAGGNTIYF
TRBV2	TRBD1	once	TRBJ1-2	TGTGCCAGCAGTGAACCCTGGACAGGCTTTGGCTACACCTTC	CASSEPWTGFGYTF
TRBV20-1	NA	NA	TRBJ2-1	TGCAGTGCCCTAGGTAGCCCCGAGCAGTTCTTC	CSALGSPEQFF
TRBV7-6	NA	NA	TRBJ2-3	TGTGCCAGCAGCCAAAAAGCTTGGGAGTCCACAGATACGCAGTATTTT	CASSQKAWESTDTQYF
TRBV29-1	NA	NA	TRBJ1-4	TGCAGCGTTGAAGATCTTACAACAGGTGCAACTAATGAAAAACTGTTTTTT	CSVEDLTTGATNEKLFF
TRBV24-1	NA	NA	TRBJ2-5	TGTGCCACCAGTGATTCCGGCGTGCGGCTGGCCCAGTACTTC	CATSDSGVRLAQYF
TRBV25-1	NA	NA	TRBJ1-6	TGTGCCAGCAGTGATGTCGGGGTTTCCTCACCCCTCCACTTT	CASSDVGVSSPLHF
TRBV6-2/TRBV6-3	TRBD1	NA	TRBJ2-1	TGTGCCAGCAGTCTCAGGACAGGCAACAATGAGCAGTTCTTC	CASSLRTGNNEQFF
TRBV5-4	NA	NA	TRBJ2-3	TGTGCCAGCAGCTTGTTGGGGGCGGATACGCAGTATTTT	CASSLLGADTQYF
TRBV12-5	NA	NA	TRBJ2-7	TGTGCTAGTGGGAGGGGGATTGGCGAGCAGTACTTC	CASGRGIGEQYF
TRBV27	NA	NA	TRBJ1-6	TGTGCCAGCAGTCCCCGGGAGGGGGGCTATAATTCACCCCTCCACTTT	CASSPREGGYNSPLHF
TRBV28	TRBD1	NA	TRBJ1-6	TGTGCCAGCAGCCGATACAGGGGCGATACACTTACTGATAATTCACCCCTCCACTTT	CASSRYRGDTLTDNSPLHF
TRBV15	TRBD1	once	TRBJ1-2	TGTGCCACCAGCACTGGGACAGGGGATTTTGGTGGCTACACCTTC	CATSTGTGDFGGYTF
TRBV6-5	NA	NA	TRBJ2-7	TGTGCCAGCAGTCCCCAGGGGACCTCCTACGAGCAGTACTTC	CASSPQGTSYEQYF
TRBV27	NA	NA	TRBJ2-2	TGTGCCAGCAGGGAACAGGGGAACACCGGGGAGCTGTTTTTT	CASREQGNTGELFF
TRBV27	NA	NA	TRBJ2-7	TGTGCCAGCAGTTGGACTGATTCCAGGAGTGAGCAGTACTTC	CASSWTDSRSEQYF
TRBV10-1	TRBD1	NA	TRBJ2-1	TGCGCCAGCAGTTCGGGAAGAGGGACAGGTGATAGGAATGAGCAGTTCTTC	CASSSGRGTGDRNEQFF
TRBV9	TRBD1	NA	TRBJ1-4	TGTGCCAGCAGCCAATATACGGGACAGAATGAAAAACTGTTTTTT	CASSQYTGQNEKLFF
TRBV27	TRBD1	NA	TRBJ2-7	TGTGCCAGCAGTGAGACAGACAGGGGGGCCTTCCGGGACGAGCAGTACTTC	CASSETDRGAFRDEQYF
TRBV28	NA	NA	TRBJ1-6	TGTGCCAGCAGCTTCCGGGACATCAATTCACCCCTCCACTTT	CASSFRDINSPLHF
TRBV5-6	NA	NA	TRBJ1-1	TGTGCCAGCAGCTTATTCCAGGGCGCCGCGGCGGCTTTCTTT	CASSLFQGAAAAFF
TRBV11-2	TRBD1	NA	TRBJ2-5	TGTGCCAGCAGCTGGGACAGGGGGCAAGAGACCCAGTACTTC	CASSWDRGQETQYF
TRBV19	NA	NA	TRBJ1-1	TGTGCCAGTAGTACCGGGGGTTTCACTGAAGCTTTCTTT	CASSTGGFTEAFF